The rows below give T cell receptor beta chains drawn from one sample of a study of T cells in Graves' hyperthyroidism and ophthalmopathy. Each CDR3 protein gets one entry after TCRdb re-called the multiplex PCR reads with MiXCR. This sample carries hundreds of thousands of distinct CDR3 sequences, approximately 15% of them seen once, and the ten largest clones take roughly 5.5%. The sample taken for sequencing was blood. These receptors were obtained from a woman aged 25 to 39 with Graves' hyperthyroidism that later progressed to Graves' ophthalmopathy. Both conserved end residues are part of each CDR3. The D gene is left open where the match is weak. Size tells how often a clone was seen (once, few, many) or the class of an expanded clone, and some rows leave it out.

>many|.|TRBV28|TRBJ1-3
CASSFEKEPSGNTIYF
TGTGCCAGCAGTTTCGAAAAGGAACCCTCTGGAAACACCATATATTTT
>once|TRBD2|TRBV18|TRBJ2-3
CASSPVRTSRIKDTHYF
TGTGCCAGCTCACCCGTCCGGACTAGCAGAATAAAAGATACGCACTATTTT
>few|TRBD2|TRBV7-2|TRBJ2-1
CASSGRTSENNEQFF
TGTGCCAGCAGCGGACGGACTAGCGAGAACAATGAGCAGTTCTTC
>many|TRBD1|TRBV20-1|TRBJ1-5
CSARADRGTYSNQPQHF
TGCAGTGCTAGGGCCGACAGGGGGACCTATAGCAATCAGCCCCAGCATTTT
>.|.|TRBV6-4|TRBJ1-2
CASSYSAHRGDWGYTF
TGTGCCAGCAGTTACTCGGCACACCGAGGGGACTGGGGCTACACCTTC
>many|.|TRBV6-1|TRBJ1-1
CASSFNTERGAFF
TGTGCCAGCAGTTTTAATACAGAGAGAGGAGCTTTCTTT
>many|.|TRBV29-1|TRBJ1-2
CSVGEGGDYGYTF
TGCAGCGTTGGGGAGGGGGGGGACTATGGCTACACCTTC
>many|.|TRBV2|TRBJ2-1
CASTPDHNEQFF
TGTGCCAGCACCCCGGACCACAATGAGCAGTTCTTC
>.|.|TRBV19|TRBJ2-7
CASSMPLEPYEQYF
TGTGCCAGTAGTATGCCCCTGGAACCCTACGAGCAGTACTTC
>few|TRBD1|TRBV3-1|TRBJ1-4
CASSQVIFGTGTSNEKLFF
TGTGCCAGCAGCCAAGTTATCTTCGGGACAGGGACTTCTAATGAAAAACTGTTTTTT
>many|TRBD2|TRBV5-5|TRBJ2-3
CASSLEGGPDTQYF
TGTGCCAGCAGCTTGGAGGGAGGGCCAGATACGCAGTATTTT
>many|TRBD2|TRBV6-5|TRBJ2-7
CASSYGLAGAGEQYF
TGTGCCAGCAGTTACGGACTAGCGGGAGCTGGAGAGCAGTACTTC
>few|.|TRBV19|TRBJ2-1
CASSPLPDSDNEQFF
TGTGCCAGTAGTCCCCTTCCCGACTCCGACAATGAGCAGTTCTTC
>many|.|TRBV12-3/TRBV12-4|TRBJ2-2
CASIPAAGVSNTGELFF
TGTGCCAGCATCCCTGCCGCGGGCGTGTCGAACACCGGGGAGCTGTTTTTT
>few|.|TRBV6-1|TRBJ2-2
CASSEGTVNTGELFF
TGTGCCAGCAGTGAAGGGACAGTGAACACCGGGGAGCTGTTTTTT
>.|TRBD1|TRBV7-2|TRBJ2-5
CASKTAGTGVETQYF
TGTGCCAGCAAGACCGCCGGGACAGGGGTCGAGACCCAGTACTTC
>many|.|TRBV19|TRBJ1-5
CASSIDLNQPQHF
TGTGCCAGTAGTATAGATCTCAATCAGCCCCAGCATTTT
>.|.|TRBV6-1|TRBJ2-5
CASSEVGPGTQYF
TGTGCCAGCAGTGAAGTAGGGCCCGGGACCCAGTACTTC
>many|TRBD1|TRBV28|TRBJ1-5
CASSSRTGHAVYSNQPQHF
TGTGCCAGCAGTTCGCGGACAGGTCACGCAGTTTATAGCAATCAGCCCCAGCATTTT
>many|.|TRBV20-1|TRBJ1-1
CSARDYPGQGGTEAFF
TGCAGTGCTAGAGATTATCCAGGGCAGGGCGGGACTGAAGCTTTCTTT
>.|TRBD2|TRBV5-1|TRBJ2-1
CASSLVGTSGRNEQFF
TGCGCCAGCAGCTTGGTCGGGACTAGCGGGAGAAATGAGCAGTTCTTC
>many|TRBD2|TRBV18|TRBJ2-7
CASSPPLSGSGEQYF
TGTGCCAGCTCACCACCTCTCAGCGGGAGCGGCGAGCAGTACTTC
>.|.|TRBV10-3|TRBJ1-1
CAISEGIEAFF
TGTGCCATCAGTGAGGGCATTGAAGCTTTCTTT
>many|.|TRBV10-3|TRBJ2-1
CASKERNEQFF
TGTGCCTCGAAGGAGCGAAATGAGCAGTTCTTC
>.|TRBD2|TRBV20-1|TRBJ2-5
CSASIGLAGETQYF
TGCAGTGCTAGCATCGGACTAGCGGGAGAGACCCAGTACTTC
>few|.|TRBV20-1|TRBJ1-2
CSARDLQVGGYTF
TGCAGTGCTAGAGATTTACAGGTTGGGGGCTACACCTTC
>many|TRBD1|TRBV7-2|TRBJ1-1
CASSLAQGAGEAFF
TGTGCCAGCAGCTTAGCGCAGGGGGCTGGTGAAGCTTTCTTT
>many|.|TRBV2|TRBJ2-7
CASRARDFQHYEQYF
TGTGCCAGCAGGGCCCGGGACTTTCAACACTACGAGCAGTACTTC
>.|.|TRBV9|TRBJ2-1
CASSETGQLIYEQFF
TGTGCCAGCAGCGAAACAGGACAGTTGATATATGAGCAGTTCTTC
>few|.|TRBV4-3|TRBJ1-2
CASSEQDFYGYTF
TGCGCCAGCAGCGAACAGGATTTTTATGGCTACACCTTC
>.|.|TRBV9|TRBJ1-2
CASSVEGEEGPYDYTF
TGTGCCAGCAGCGTAGAAGGGGAGGAGGGACCCTATGACTACACCTTC
>many|.|TRBV2|TRBJ2-4
CASSEWGQGDF
TGTGCCAGCAGTGAATGGGGGCAGGGTGACTTC
>many|TRBD1|TRBV2|TRBJ2-1
CASRGLGTAYNEQFF
TGTGCCAGCAGGGGCCTAGGGACAGCCTACAATGAGCAGTTCTTC
>many|.|TRBV20-1|TRBJ1-2
CSAGTASNYGYTF
TGCAGTGCAGGAACAGCAAGCAACTATGGCTACACCTTC
>few|.|TRBV20-1|TRBJ2-7
CSASLGGIGEQYF
TGCAGTGCTAGTCTTGGGGGAATTGGCGAGCAGTACTTC
>many|.|TRBV13|TRBJ2-5
CASSLRGGDIGGETQYF
TGTGCCAGCAGCTTAAGGGGGGGCGACATCGGCGGGGAGACCCAGTACTTC
>many|.|TRBV12-3/TRBV12-4|TRBJ2-2
CASRRSASTGELFF
TGTGCCAGCAGACGTTCCGCGAGCACCGGGGAGCTGTTTTTT
>many|TRBD2|TRBV3-1|TRBJ2-5
CASVLAGGQETQYF
TGTGCCAGCGTCCTAGCGGGAGGGCAGGAGACCCAGTACTTC
>few|.|TRBV20-1|TRBJ2-7
CSASKGSYEQYF
TGCAGTGCTAGCAAAGGCTCCTACGAGCAGTACTTC
>.|.|TRBV5-1|TRBJ1-4
CASSLSNRQDEKLFF
TGCGCCAGCAGCTTGTCCAACAGGCAGGATGAAAAACTGTTTTTT
>few|TRBD2|TRBV30|TRBJ2-7
CATNAQAGVGEQYF
TGTGCCACCAACGCCCAAGCGGGAGTGGGAGAGCAGTACTTC
>many|.|TRBV6-1|TRBJ1-5
CASIEGHSGGQPQHF
TGTGCCAGCATAGAGGGACACTCGGGGGGTCAGCCCCAGCATTTT
>.|.|TRBV11-2|TRBJ2-3
CASSLGPAGTDTQYF
TGTGCCAGCAGCTTAGGGCCGGCAGGCACAGATACGCAGTATTTT
>many|TRBD1|TRBV28|TRBJ2-7
CASSFTVGGAIEQYF
TGTGCCAGCAGCTTTACGGTAGGGGGCGCAATCGAGCAGTACTTC
>.|TRBD2|TRBV6-1|TRBJ2-1
CASSPSSGGTRNEQFF
TGTGCCAGCAGTCCCAGTAGCGGGGGTACTAGGAATGAGCAGTTCTTC
>many|TRBD2|TRBV5-1|TRBJ2-1
CASSLPVGLAGVGEQFF
TGCGCCAGCAGCTTGCCTGTCGGGCTAGCGGGAGTGGGTGAGCAGTTCTTC
>few|.|TRBV12-3/TRBV12-4|TRBJ1-4
CASGAGPINEKLFF
TGTGCCAGTGGAGCGGGACCTATTAATGAAAAACTGTTTTTT
>many|.|TRBV12-3/TRBV12-4|TRBJ1-1
CASSPVPDMNTEAFF
TGTGCCAGCAGTCCCGTCCCGGACATGAACACTGAAGCTTTCTTT
>.|.|TRBV19|TRBJ1-2
CASSTQESYGYTF
TGTGCCAGTAGTACACAGGAGAGCTATGGCTACACCTTC
>many|.|TRBV2|TRBJ2-7
CASTWEYEQYF
TGTGCCAGCACCTGGGAGTACGAGCAGTACTTC